The rows below give T cell receptor beta chains drawn from one sample of a study of cytomegalovirus exposure and HLA in healthy donors. Using immunoSEQ multiplex PCR, the repertoire was profiled, and TCRdb retains in-frame clones only, with some absent. The sample holds approximately 170,000 clones, over 70% seen once. Specimen: PBMCs. These TCRs come from a man in his fifties or sixties in good health and CMV-seropositive. CDR3s include the opening cysteine and the closing phenylalanine or tryptophan. The D gene is left open where the match is weak. Not every row has a clone size; where given, it reads once, few, many or a size class.

cdr3_length: 14; d_call: TRBD1; clone_size: .; v_call: TRBV7-2; j_call: TRBJ1-6; cdr3_nt: TGTGCCAGCAGCCGGGACAGGGGAAGCTCACCCCTCCACTTT; cdr3_aa: CASSRDRGSSPLHF
cdr3_length: 16; d_call: .; clone_size: .; v_call: TRBV5-1; j_call: TRBJ2-2; cdr3_nt: TGCGCCAGCAGCTTGGGGGACTCCCTAGTTACCGGGGAGCTGTTTTTT; cdr3_aa: CASSLGDSLVTGELFF
cdr3_length: 15; d_call: TRBD1; clone_size: .; v_call: TRBV5-6; j_call: TRBJ2-7; cdr3_nt: TGTGCCAGCAGCTTGGCCCCAGGGGGCTCCTACGAGCAGTACTTC; cdr3_aa: CASSLAPGGSYEQYF
cdr3_length: 15; d_call: TRBD2; clone_size: .; v_call: TRBV14; j_call: TRBJ2-1; cdr3_nt: TGTGCCAGCAGCCAAGGGGCGGGGGGATACAATGAGCAGTTCTTC; cdr3_aa: CASSQGAGGYNEQFF
cdr3_length: 15; d_call: .; clone_size: .; v_call: TRBV6-5; j_call: TRBJ1-6; cdr3_nt: TGTGCCAGCAGTTACGATACCAGGGAGGGTTCACCCCTCCACTTT; cdr3_aa: CASSYDTREGSPLHF
cdr3_length: 15; d_call: TRBD2; clone_size: .; v_call: TRBV12-5; j_call: TRBJ2-3; cdr3_nt: TGTGCTAGTGGTTTTAGCGGGGGGCGGCAAGATACGCAGTATTTT; cdr3_aa: CASGFSGGRQDTQYF
cdr3_length: 17; d_call: TRBD2; clone_size: .; v_call: TRBV4-1; j_call: TRBJ2-6; cdr3_nt: TGCGCCAGCAGCCAAGGGGGGGGAAGCTCTGGGGCCAACGTCCTGACTTTC; cdr3_aa: CASSQGGGSSGANVLTF
cdr3_length: 17; d_call: .; clone_size: .; v_call: TRBV4-1; j_call: TRBJ1-5; cdr3_nt: TGCGCCAGCAGCCAAGATCGAAGTTCGGGTAGCAATCAGCCCCAGCATTTT; cdr3_aa: CASSQDRSSGSNQPQHF
cdr3_length: 12; d_call: .; clone_size: few; v_call: TRBV29-1; j_call: TRBJ2-1; cdr3_nt: TGCAGCGTACTTGGGCCCGCCCGCGAGCAGTTCTTC; cdr3_aa: CSVLGPAREQFF
cdr3_length: 15; d_call: TRBD1; clone_size: .; v_call: TRBV7-9; j_call: TRBJ2-7; cdr3_nt: TGTGCCAGCAGCTTTCAGGCCGGACAGGTTGTCGAGCAGTACTTC; cdr3_aa: CASSFQAGQVVEQYF
cdr3_length: 13; d_call: .; clone_size: .; v_call: TRBV19; j_call: TRBJ2-3; cdr3_nt: TGTGCCAGTAGTATCAGGGGTACAGATACGCAGTATTTT; cdr3_aa: CASSIRGTDTQYF
cdr3_length: 14; d_call: .; clone_size: .; v_call: TRBV7-2; j_call: TRBJ2-1; cdr3_nt: TGTGCCAGCAGCCCGGACCCCATGGGAGATGAGCAGTTCTTC; cdr3_aa: CASSPDPMGDEQFF
cdr3_length: 16; d_call: TRBD2; clone_size: .; v_call: TRBV19; j_call: TRBJ2-3; cdr3_nt: TGTGCCAGTAGTATACCTAGCGGGAGGGGCACAGATACGCAGTATTTT; cdr3_aa: CASSIPSGRGTDTQYF
cdr3_length: 17; d_call: .; clone_size: few; v_call: TRBV28; j_call: TRBJ2-7; cdr3_nt: TGTGCCAGCACCCAACCTAGTGGTCGGGGGACGCGTGACGAGCAGTACTTC; cdr3_aa: CASTQPSGRGTRDEQYF
cdr3_length: 14; d_call: TRBD2; clone_size: once; v_call: TRBV28; j_call: TRBJ2-7; cdr3_nt: TGTGCCACCCGAGCGGGATCCAACCTCTACGAGCAGTACTTC; cdr3_aa: CATRAGSNLYEQYF
cdr3_length: 12; d_call: .; clone_size: .; v_call: TRBV2; j_call: TRBJ1-1; cdr3_nt: TGTGCCAGCAGTGGGGGAGGGACAGAAGCTTTCTTT; cdr3_aa: CASSGGGTEAFF
cdr3_length: 13; d_call: .; clone_size: once; v_call: TRBV5-6; j_call: TRBJ1-1; cdr3_nt: TGTGCCAGCAGCTTGAGAGGGAACACTGAAGCTTTCTTT; cdr3_aa: CASSLRGNTEAFF
cdr3_length: 12; d_call: .; clone_size: .; v_call: TRBV28; j_call: TRBJ2-2; cdr3_nt: TGTGCCAGCCTAAGACCGGGCGGGGAGCTGTTTTTT; cdr3_aa: CASLRPGGELFF
cdr3_length: 14; d_call: .; clone_size: .; v_call: TRBV2; j_call: TRBJ2-2; cdr3_nt: TGTGCCAGCCAAGTCCCCCCGGGCACCGGGGAGCTGTTTTTT; cdr3_aa: CASQVPPGTGELFF
cdr3_length: 14; d_call: TRBD2; clone_size: .; v_call: TRBV30; j_call: TRBJ2-7; cdr3_nt: TGTGCCTGGAGGTCGGGGGGAGGGTCCTACGAGCAGTACTTC; cdr3_aa: CAWRSGGGSYEQYF
cdr3_length: 16; d_call: TRBD2; clone_size: .; v_call: TRBV5-6; j_call: TRBJ2-1; cdr3_nt: TGTGCCAGCAGTCCCTGGACTAGCGGGAGAGGAAATGAGCAGTTCTTC; cdr3_aa: CASSPWTSGRGNEQFF
cdr3_length: 13; d_call: .; clone_size: .; v_call: TRBV15; j_call: TRBJ2-2; cdr3_nt: TGTGCCACCAGCAGGGGGGGAAGGGGGGAGCTGTTTTTT; cdr3_aa: CATSRGGRGELFF
cdr3_length: 14; d_call: .; clone_size: .; v_call: TRBV18; j_call: TRBJ2-7; cdr3_nt: TGTGCCAGCTCACCACCGCACAGCTCCTACGAGCAGTACTTC; cdr3_aa: CASSPPHSSYEQYF
cdr3_length: 12; d_call: .; clone_size: .; v_call: TRBV28; j_call: TRBJ1-1; cdr3_nt: TGTGCCAGCAGGCCCCAGGGCACTGAAGCTTTCTTT; cdr3_aa: CASRPQGTEAFF
cdr3_length: 16; d_call: TRBD1; clone_size: .; v_call: TRBV18; j_call: TRBJ1-2; cdr3_nt: TGTGCCAGCTCATCCACCGGGACAGGATCCTTAGGTGGCTACACCTTC; cdr3_aa: CASSSTGTGSLGGYTF
cdr3_length: 15; d_call: TRBD2; clone_size: .; v_call: TRBV11-1; j_call: TRBJ2-7; cdr3_nt: TGTGCCAGCAGCCCCTCCCACCTAGCGGGAGTCGAGCAGTACTTC; cdr3_aa: CASSPSHLAGVEQYF
cdr3_length: 12; d_call: .; clone_size: .; v_call: TRBV5-4; j_call: TRBJ1-1; cdr3_nt: TGTGCCAGCAGCTGGGGGCCGTCTGAAGCTTTCTTT; cdr3_aa: CASSWGPSEAFF
cdr3_length: 11; d_call: .; clone_size: few; v_call: TRBV20-1; j_call: TRBJ2-5; cdr3_nt: TGCGGCCTTCAGGAGGCAGAGACCCAGTACTTC; cdr3_aa: CGLQEAETQYF
cdr3_length: 15; d_call: TRBD1; clone_size: few; v_call: TRBV6-6; j_call: TRBJ2-2; cdr3_nt: TGTGCCAGCAGGCTCCAGGGGGCAAGGACCGGGGAGCTGTTTTTT; cdr3_aa: CASRLQGARTGELFF
cdr3_length: 15; d_call: .; clone_size: .; v_call: TRBV23-1; j_call: TRBJ2-5; cdr3_nt: TGCGCCAGCAGTCAATCCCCCCAGGGCATAGAGACCCAGTACTTC; cdr3_aa: CASSQSPQGIETQYF
cdr3_length: 14; d_call: TRBD1; clone_size: .; v_call: TRBV27; j_call: TRBJ1-6; cdr3_nt: TGTGCCAGCAGTCCAACAGGGGGTAATTCACCCCTCCACTTT; cdr3_aa: CASSPTGGNSPLHF
cdr3_length: 15; d_call: TRBD1; clone_size: .; v_call: TRBV28; j_call: TRBJ1-4; cdr3_nt: TGTGCCAGCAGTAAAGGGACAGTAGATAATGAAAAACTGTTTTTT; cdr3_aa: CASSKGTVDNEKLFF
cdr3_length: 18; d_call: TRBD2; clone_size: once; v_call: TRBV4-1; j_call: TRBJ2-6; cdr3_nt: TGCGCCAGCAGCCAAGTGCTAGCGGGAGGTGGTGGGGCCAACGTCCTGACTTTC; cdr3_aa: CASSQVLAGGGGANVLTF
cdr3_length: 16; d_call: .; clone_size: .; v_call: TRBV5-1; j_call: TRBJ1-1; cdr3_nt: TGCGCCAGCAGCCCCCCGTTTAGCGGGGTGAACACTGAAGCTTTCTTT; cdr3_aa: CASSPPFSGVNTEAFF
cdr3_length: 13; d_call: .; clone_size: once; v_call: TRBV5-4; j_call: TRBJ2-7; cdr3_nt: TGTGCCAGCAGCTTCACAGGGAGCGACGAGCAGTACTTC; cdr3_aa: CASSFTGSDEQYF
cdr3_length: 17; d_call: TRBD1; clone_size: .; v_call: TRBV5-5; j_call: TRBJ1-5; cdr3_nt: TGTGCCAGCAGCTCTACCCCTGGACAGGGGATTAATCAGCCCCAGCATTTT; cdr3_aa: CASSSTPGQGINQPQHF
cdr3_length: 14; d_call: TRBD2; clone_size: few; v_call: TRBV5-1; j_call: TRBJ2-3; cdr3_nt: TGCGCCAGCAGCGTTAGCGGGAGCCCAGATACGCAGTATTTT; cdr3_aa: CASSVSGSPDTQYF
cdr3_length: 12; d_call: .; clone_size: .; v_call: TRBV28; j_call: TRBJ2-7; cdr3_nt: TGTGCCAGCCGACAGGAAACCTACGAGCAGTACTTC; cdr3_aa: CASRQETYEQYF
cdr3_length: 12; d_call: .; clone_size: .; v_call: TRBV5-1; j_call: TRBJ1-2; cdr3_nt: TGCGCCAGCAGCTCCCACAGGGATGGCTACACCTTC; cdr3_aa: CASSSHRDGYTF
cdr3_length: 14; d_call: TRBD1; clone_size: few; v_call: TRBV9; j_call: TRBJ2-7; cdr3_nt: TGTGCCAGCAGGCTTCGGGACAGAGCCTACGAGCAGTACTTC; cdr3_aa: CASRLRDRAYEQYF
cdr3_length: 13; d_call: TRBD1; clone_size: .; v_call: TRBV29-1; j_call: TRBJ1-4; cdr3_nt: TGCAGCGTGAATACAGGGGCCTCTGAAAAACTGTTTTTT; cdr3_aa: CSVNTGASEKLFF
cdr3_length: 16; d_call: .; clone_size: .; v_call: TRBV5-1; j_call: TRBJ2-3; cdr3_nt: TGCGCCAGCAGCTTGGATCGACGGGGGAGCACAGATACGCAGTATTTT; cdr3_aa: CASSLDRRGSTDTQYF
cdr3_length: 13; d_call: .; clone_size: once; v_call: TRBV30; j_call: TRBJ2-5; cdr3_nt: TGTGCCTGGAGTTTGGTACTATATCAGACCCAGTACTTC; cdr3_aa: CAWSLVLYQTQYF
cdr3_length: 17; d_call: TRBD1; clone_size: few; v_call: TRBV7-3; j_call: TRBJ1-3; cdr3_nt: TGTGCCAGCAGCTTATGTCTCAGGGGGCCCTCTGGAAACACCATATATTTT; cdr3_aa: CASSLCLRGPSGNTIYF
cdr3_length: 15; d_call: TRBD2; clone_size: once; v_call: TRBV7-9; j_call: TRBJ2-1; cdr3_nt: TGTGCCAGCAGCCAACTAGCGGGAACCTACAATGAGCAGTTCTTC; cdr3_aa: CASSQLAGTYNEQFF
cdr3_length: 15; d_call: TRBD2; clone_size: .; v_call: TRBV5-5; j_call: TRBJ2-3; cdr3_nt: TGTGCCAGCAGCATACGGACTAGCGGGCCAGATACGCAGTATTTT; cdr3_aa: CASSIRTSGPDTQYF
cdr3_length: 16; d_call: .; clone_size: .; v_call: TRBV19; j_call: TRBJ1-1; cdr3_nt: TGTGCCAGTAGTACCTCACAGCTAAAGATGAACACTGAAGCTTTCTTT; cdr3_aa: CASSTSQLKMNTEAFF
cdr3_length: 15; d_call: .; clone_size: .; v_call: TRBV10-3; j_call: TRBJ2-1; cdr3_nt: TGTGCCATCAGTGAGCTTGGACAGTCCTACAATGAGCAGTTCTTC; cdr3_aa: CAISELGQSYNEQFF
cdr3_length: 16; d_call: .; clone_size: .; v_call: TRBV9; j_call: TRBJ1-6; cdr3_nt: TGTGCCAGCAGCGTAGCAAGGGGCGGGGGGAATTCACCCCTCCACTTT; cdr3_aa: CASSVARGGGNSPLHF
cdr3_length: 15; d_call: TRBD1; clone_size: .; v_call: TRBV9; j_call: TRBJ2-5; cdr3_nt: TGTGCCAGCAGCGCCCGACAGGGGGCAGGAGAGACCCAGTACTTC; cdr3_aa: CASSARQGAGETQYF
cdr3_length: 18; d_call: .; clone_size: few; v_call: TRBV19; j_call: TRBJ1-4; cdr3_nt: TGTGCCAGCTCAGGAACAGGGCTCCTCCGTTTGACTAATGAAAAACTGTTTTTT; cdr3_aa: CASSGTGLLRLTNEKLFF
cdr3_length: 12; d_call: .; clone_size: .; v_call: TRBV2; j_call: TRBJ2-7; cdr3_nt: TGTGCCAGCAGTTTCTATATCTCCGAGCAGTACTTC; cdr3_aa: CASSFYISEQYF
cdr3_length: 16; d_call: .; clone_size: few; v_call: TRBV21-1; j_call: TRBJ2-5; cdr3_nt: TGTGCCAGCAGCAAAACAGGCCAGGGGGCGAGAGGGGCCCAGTACTTC; cdr3_aa: CASSKTGQGARGAQYF
cdr3_length: 14; d_call: TRBD1; clone_size: .; v_call: TRBV5-1; j_call: TRBJ2-5; cdr3_nt: TGCGCCAGCAGCATCCAGGGGGTCGGGGAGACCCAGTACTTC; cdr3_aa: CASSIQGVGETQYF
cdr3_length: 15; d_call: .; clone_size: .; v_call: TRBV9; j_call: TRBJ1-1; cdr3_nt: TGTGCCAGCAGCGTAGTCCAGGGGCCAGACACTGAAGCTTTCTTT; cdr3_aa: CASSVVQGPDTEAFF